Listed below are T cell receptor beta chains from one sample, sequenced in a study of blood T cell repertoires in COVID-19. Generated by immunoSEQ multiplex PCR, the TCRdb table keeps only in-frame clones and is missing some. The sample has about 110,000 clones, over 65% seen once; the top ten hold about 20%. The source material was peripheral blood. The source of these receptors is an older woman with acute or convalescent COVID-19. Both conserved end residues are part of each CDR3. D genes are given only for firm matches. The listing skips clone size in some rows; elsewhere it reads once, few, many or a size class.

clone_size: few; d_call: -; j_call: TRBJ1-2; v_call: TRBV14; cdr3_length: 15; cdr3_aa: CASSQDVGGNYGYTF; cdr3_nt: TGTGCCAGCAGCCAAGATGTCGGCGGGAACTATGGCTACACCTTC
clone_size: -; d_call: TRBD2; j_call: TRBJ2-3; v_call: TRBV6-5; cdr3_length: 13; cdr3_aa: CASTRSGTDTQYF; cdr3_nt: TGTGCCAGCACGCGTAGCGGGACAGATACGCAGTATTTT
clone_size: -; d_call: -; j_call: TRBJ2-1; v_call: TRBV5-6; cdr3_length: 12; cdr3_aa: CASSPTRNEQFF; cdr3_nt: TGTGCCAGCTCCCCGACGAGGAATGAGCAGTTCTTC
clone_size: -; d_call: -; j_call: TRBJ1-4; v_call: TRBV11-2; cdr3_length: 13; cdr3_aa: CASSLGGLEKLFF; cdr3_nt: TGTGCCAGCAGCTTAGGGGGGCTTGAAAAACTGTTTTTT
clone_size: -; d_call: -; j_call: TRBJ1-1; v_call: TRBV21-1; cdr3_length: 14; cdr3_aa: CASVLRGKNTEAFF; cdr3_nt: TGTGCCAGCGTCCTCAGGGGAAAGAACACTGAAGCTTTCTTT
clone_size: -; d_call: -; j_call: TRBJ1-1; v_call: TRBV3-1/TRBV3-2; cdr3_length: 12; cdr3_aa: CASSFRGSEAFF; cdr3_nt: TGTGCCAGCAGCTTCAGGGGCTCTGAAGCTTTCTTT
clone_size: -; d_call: -; j_call: TRBJ1-5; v_call: TRBV28; cdr3_length: 14; cdr3_aa: CASSESTGLQPQHF; cdr3_nt: TGTGCCAGCAGTGAAAGCACAGGGCTTCAGCCCCAGCATTTT
clone_size: -; d_call: -; j_call: TRBJ2-3; v_call: TRBV7-7; cdr3_length: 16; cdr3_aa: CASSLGRGAGEDTQYF; cdr3_nt: TGTGCTAGCAGCTTAGGACGGGGGGCAGGGGAAGATACGCAGTATTTT
clone_size: -; d_call: -; j_call: TRBJ2-7; v_call: TRBV11-2; cdr3_length: 15; cdr3_aa: CASSLSSKSGAEQYF; cdr3_nt: TGTGCCAGCAGCTTATCTAGCAAATCAGGTGCCGAGCAGTACTTC
clone_size: once; d_call: -; j_call: TRBJ2-1; v_call: TRBV11-3; cdr3_length: 15; cdr3_aa: CASSLDPRTHNEQFF; cdr3_nt: TGTGCCAGCAGCTTAGATCCCAGGACACACAATGAGCAGTTCTTC
clone_size: -; d_call: -; j_call: TRBJ1-1; v_call: TRBV18; cdr3_length: 15; cdr3_aa: CASSPRRQMNTEAFF; cdr3_nt: TGTGCCAGCTCACCCAGGCGACAGATGAACACTGAAGCTTTCTTT
clone_size: few; d_call: TRBD1; j_call: TRBJ1-2; v_call: TRBV12-3/TRBV12-4; cdr3_length: 11; cdr3_aa: CASSPGGGYTF; cdr3_nt: TGTGCCAGCAGTCCAGGGGGCGGCTACACCTTC
clone_size: once; d_call: -; j_call: TRBJ2-3; v_call: TRBV2; cdr3_length: 14; cdr3_aa: CASSRRVSTDTQYF; cdr3_nt: TGTGCCAGCTCTAGGCGGGTTAGCACAGATACGCAGTATTTT
clone_size: -; d_call: -; j_call: TRBJ1-2; v_call: TRBV18; cdr3_length: 14; cdr3_aa: CASSPPGEVFGYTF; cdr3_nt: TGTGCCAGCTCACCACCGGGAGAGGTGTTCGGCTACACCTTC
clone_size: few; d_call: -; j_call: TRBJ1-1; v_call: TRBV27; cdr3_length: 13; cdr3_aa: CASTTQGDTEAFF; cdr3_nt: TGTGCCAGCACCACACAGGGAGACACTGAAGCTTTCTTT